These 2 T cell receptor beta chains were sequenced from one sample in a study of CD8 T cells in Susac syndrome. cDNA came from approximately 0.5 to 1 ug RNA primed by random hexamers. MiXCR, applied by TCRdb to the immunoSEQ multiplex PCR reads, yields one record per CDR3 protein. The sample has more than 150,000 distinct CDR3 sequences; approximately 96% are singletons. Input material: CD4+ T cells from PBMCs. The receptors here all came from a human donor in good health.

J is TRBJ2-7 and V is TRBV12-3 or TRBV12-4; D ambiguous. The CDR3 is 14 residues long. V was trimmed by 3 bases and J by 6 bases, leaving 15 bases between them. The CDR3 protein is CASSFRRQSGEQYF. The DNA for the CDR3 is TGTGCCAGCAGTTTTCGACGGCAGTCTGGCGAGCAGTACTTC.

The chain links TRBV29-1 to TRBJ2-3; 9 nucleotides agree with TRBD2. J gave up 6 bases and V 2 bases, and 3 bases lay outside the gene matches. This CDR3 spans 13 amino acids. Germline V lookup: CDR1 SQVTM, CDR2 ANQGSEA. CDR3 residues: CSVESGGRDTQYF. CDR3 coding DNA: TGCAGCGTTGAAAGCGGGGGGAGGGATACGCAGTATTTT.